In its sample, the clone carrying this TCR beta chain was seen once. The data were obtained in a study of T cell responses to AZD1222 COVID-19 vaccine. V lost 0 bases and J lost 6, with 10 bases in between. From germline, CDR1 is SGHNT and CDR2 YYREEE (reference sequence). The CDR3 is 14 amino acids. Clones were read by immunoSEQ multiplex PCR, and TCRdb kept only the in-frame ones, dropping some. The table has roughly 160,000 clones, around 90% seen once. The receptor comes from an adult in good health. The specimen was peripheral blood, collected on day 0 of AZD1222 vaccination. V is TRBV5-4 and J is TRBJ2-4, with unresolved D. CDR3 protein: CASSLVEQRNIQYF. CDR3 nucleotide sequence: TGTGCCAGCAGCTTGGTGGAACAGAGAAACATTCAGTACTTC.